Each of the 25 T cell receptor beta chains below was sequenced from the same sample in a study of OX40 agonist ivuxolimab in advanced cancers. Library creation used the immunoSEQ multiplex PCR assay. TCRdb re-hosts the immuneACCESS table, in-frame sequences only. Its copies lack some clones; in the studies checked, an unresolved V gene accounts for under half of them, and the cause for the rest is not known. The sample includes about 34,000 clones, with approximately 80% observed a single time. Jointly, the top ten make up less than 25% of the sample. The material sequenced was CD4+ or CD8+ T cells sorted from blood, taken in a trial of the OX40 agonist ivuxolimab. These receptors came from an adult with an advanced solid tumor such as melanoma, head and neck, liver or kidney cancer.

The chain couples TRBV4-2 to TRBJ1-2; D is uncertain. This CDR3 comprises 12 residues. V shed 5 bases and J shed 6 bases, with 10 bases lying between them. Per germline, CDR1 LGHNA and CDR2 YNFKEQ. The CDR3 spells CASSGPNNGYTF. The CDR3 DNA reads as TGTGCCAGCAGCGGACCTAATAATGGCTACACCTTC.

This chain connects TRBV5-1 to TRBJ2-7; the D gene is possibly TRBD2 (6 bases). V was trimmed by 0 bases and J by 3 bases, leaving 16 bases between them. In germline, CDR1 is SGHRS, CDR2 YFSETQ. CDR3 length: 16 residues. The CDR3 reads CASSLGTGTYHYEQYF. As DNA, the CDR3 is TGCGCCAGCAGCTTGGGGACCGGGACTTATCACTACGAGCAGTACTTC. The variable domain in full, completed from reference TRBV5-1 and TRBJ2-7, reads KAGVTQTPRYLIKTRGQQVTLSCSPISGHRSVSWYQQTPGQGLQFLFEYFSETQRNKGNFPGRFSGRQFSNSRSEMNVSTLELGDSALYLCASSLGTGTYHYEQYFGPGTRLTVT.

This rearrangement joins TRBV10-3 to TRBJ2-4; 7 positions match TRBD2. The CDR3 extends over 14 amino acids. V was clipped by 4 bases and J by 5 bases; unmatched bases: 5. From germline, CDR1 is ENHRY and CDR2 SYGVKD. The CDR3 loop is CAISGGGLENIQYF. CDR3 nucleotides: TGTGCCATCAGTGGGGGGGGACTCGAAAACATTCAGTACTTC.

This chain links TRBV5-4 with TRBJ2-7; 9 bases agree with TRBD2. V trimming: 3 bases; J trimming: 0 bases; junction bases outside the gene matches: 7. CDR3 size: 16 residues. The V gene's germline CDR1 is SGHNT and CDR2 YYREEE (reference sequence). This CDR3 is CASSSVAGESSYEQYF. CDR3 DNA: TGTGCCAGCAGCTCCGTAGCGGGAGAGAGCTCCTACGAGCAGTACTTC. Full variable domain (missing parts from reference TRBV5-4 and TRBJ2-7): ETGVTQSPTHLIKTRGQQVTLRCSSQSGHNTVSWYQQALGQGPQFIFQYYREEENGRGNFPPRFSGLQFPNYSSELNVNALELDDSALYLCASSSVAGESSYEQYFGPGTRLTVT.

The chain carries TRBV29-1 and TRBJ2-3; 7 bases match TRBD2. V lost 8 bases, J lost 4 bases, and 12 bases stayed unmatched. The length of the CDR3 is 14 residues. From germline, CDR1 is SQVTM and CDR2 ANQGSEA. CDR3 amino acids: CSRWGRVGADTQYF. The CDR3 DNA reads as TGCAGCCGCTGGGGGAGGGTAGGGGCAGATACGCAGTATTTT.

The chain carries TRBV5-8 and TRBJ2-3, with unresolved D. Germline V CDR1 and CDR2: SGHTS, YDEGEE. The CDR3 is made up of 17 amino acids. The ends were cut back, 0 bases at V and 0 bases at J, with 14 bases in the middle. CDR3 sequence reads: CASSLAAFQASTDTQYF. As DNA, the CDR3 is TGTGCCAGCAGCTTGGCCGCTTTCCAGGCGAGCACAGATACGCAGTATTTT.

This chain joins TRBV5-6 and TRBJ2-3; D ambiguous. This CDR3 region has 12 residues. Deletions cut 2 bases from V and 4 bases from J, with 5 bases between. The germline gives CDR1 SGHDT, CDR2 YYEEEE. CDR3 DNA: TGTGCCAGCAGCTTTAGAGCAGATACGCAGTATTTT. It encodes CASSFRADTQYF.

The rearrangement joins TRBV27 to TRBJ1-1; no definite D call. In germline, CDR1 is MNHEY, CDR2 SMNVEV (reference sequence). Trimming took off 3 bases at V and 8 bases at J, with 13 bases between the two ends. This CDR3 contains 13 residues. The CDR3 DNA is TGTGCCAGCAGTTTGGTTGTAACAGACGAAGCTTTCTTT. Its translation is CASSLVVTDEAFF.

V is TRBV7-8 and J is TRBJ2-7; 10 positions match TRBD2. Germline loops: CDR1 SGHVS, CDR2 FQNEAQ. The V segment lost 3 bases and the J segment 4 bases; nucleotides outside the gene matches: 3. CDR3 length: 14 amino acids. The CDR3 loop is CASSFGLAAYEQYF. The CDR3 DNA reads TGTGCCAGCAGCTTTGGACTAGCGGCTTACGAGCAGTACTTC.

V usage is TRBV9 and J usage is TRBJ1-2; the D is unclear. Germline V gene sequence: CDR1 SGDLS, CDR2 YYNGEE. Deletions cut 4 bases from V and 7 bases from J, with 14 bases between. The CDR3 has 13 residues. CDR3 sequence reads: CASSTNRLGGYTF. The CDR3 nucleotides are TGTGCCAGCAGCACCAACAGACTTGGTGGCTACACCTTC.

V is TRBV28 and J is TRBJ2-2, with D tentatively TRBD1 (6 bases). CDR1 is MDHEN and CDR2 is SYDVKM in the germline V gene. Deletions cut 7 bases from V and 3 bases from J, with 9 bases between. The CDR3 has 13 amino acids. CDR3 region: CASNKGDTGELFF. DNA of the CDR3: TGTGCCAGCAACAAGGGGGACACCGGGGAGCTGTTTTTT.

The gene calls are TRBV28 and TRBJ2-1; TRBD1 might be the D (6 bases). V lost 7 bases to trimming and J lost 6 bases, with 13 bases between them. This CDR3 contains 13 residues. Germline V gene sequence: CDR1 MDHEN, CDR2 SYDVKM. CDR3 in amino acids: CASNDQGFNEQFF. The DNA for the CDR3 is TGTGCCAGCAATGACCAGGGGTTCAATGAGCAGTTCTTC. The full variable domain, in which reference TRBV28 and TRBJ2-1 provide the parts outside the CDR3, is DVKVTQSSRYLVKRTGEKVFLECVQDMDHENMFWYRQDPGLGLRLIYFSYDVKMKEKGDIPEGYSVSREKKERFSLILESASTNQTSMYLCASNDQGFNEQFFGPGTRLTVL.

This clone occurred once. This rearrangement joins TRBV7-3 to TRBJ2-1; TRBD1 matches 9 bases. The germline V gene encodes CDR1 SGHTA and CDR2 FQGTGA. Trimming took 3 bases from V and 4 from J; bases not matched to a gene: 4. The CDR3 length is 15 residues. CDR3 sequence (DNA): TGTGCCAGCAGCTTGCGGACAGGGGCATACAATGAGCAGTTCTTC. It specifies CASSLRTGAYNEQFF.

The genes are TRBV27 and TRBJ1-1; D is possibly TRBD1 (6 bases). From germline, CDR1 is MNHEY and CDR2 SMNVEV (reference sequence). CDR3 length equals 14 residues. V shed 5 bases and J shed 1 base, with 11 bases lying between them. The CDR3 region is CASSVLGQNTEAFF. The CDR3 DNA follows: TGTGCCAGCAGTGTCCTGGGACAGAACACTGAAGCTTTCTTT.

The V gene is TRBV6-5, the J gene TRBJ2-7, with TRBD2 matching over 13 bases. The CDR3 has 15 residues. J was trimmed by 0 bases and V by 5 bases; bases with no gene match: 1. From germline, CDR1 is MNHEY and CDR2 SVGAGI. CDR3 protein: CASSRTSGSSYEQYF. In DNA, the CDR3 is TGTGCCAGCAGTCGGACTAGCGGGAGCTCCTACGAGCAGTACTTC.

The V and J genes are TRBV15 and TRBJ2-1, with 9 bases identical to TRBD1. The V segment lost 0 bases and the J segment 2 bases; nucleotides outside the gene matches: 5. Germline CDR1 reads LNHNV; CDR2 reads YYDKDF (reference sequence). The CDR3 consists of 17 residues. The DNA of the CDR3 is TGTGCCACCAGCAGAGATCAATGGGACAGGGCCTACAATGAGCAGTTCTTC. This gives the protein CATSRDQWDRAYNEQFF.

In DNA form, the CDR3 reads TGCGCCAGCAGCCACGACCTCAGCGGGGGCGGTGAGCAGTTCTTC. This sequence encodes CASSHDLSGGGEQFF. This chain joins TRBV4-1 and TRBJ2-1, with 8 bases fitting TRBD2. V lost 3 bases to trimming and J lost 9 bases; unmatched junction nucleotides: 10. CDR1 is MGHRA, CDR2 YSYEKL, per germline. This CDR3 spans 15 amino acids.

The V gene is TRBV25-1, the J gene TRBJ1-5; 10 bases are a match to TRBD1. The CDR3 has 16 residues. The germline CDR1 and CDR2 sequences are MGHDK and SYGVNS. Unmatched junction bases numbered 6, after V lost 1 base and J lost 6 bases. Here the CDR3 reads CASSESGTGAAQPQHF. CDR3 DNA: TGTGCCAGCAGTGAATCCGGGACAGGGGCGGCTCAGCCCCAGCATTTT.

CDR3 bases: TGCGCCAGCAGCCAAGAAGGGGAGGCCGGGGAGCTGTTTTTT. This codes for CASSQEGEAGELFF. The chain uses TRBV4-1 and TRBJ2-2; D may be TRBD2 (6 bases). The length of the CDR3 is 14 residues. The V end lost 0 bases, the J end lost 6 bases, and 8 bases lay between the germline ends. Germline V gene data show CDR1 as MGHRA and CDR2 as YSYEKL.

As for this clone: Other DNA sequences in the sample encode the same CDR3. The J gene is TRBJ2-2, the V gene TRBV7-9; unclear D gene. The CDR3 extends over 14 amino acids. V was pared by 5 bases and J by 1 base, with 8 bases between. Per germline, CDR1 SEHNR and CDR2 FQNEAQ (reference sequence). CDR3 residues: CASSLNWNTGELFF. CDR3 nucleotides: TGTGCCAGCAGCCTAAACTGGAACACCGGGGAGCTGTTTTTT.

By sample share, this clone is medium-sized. The rearrangement links TRBV6-4 to TRBJ2-1, with D possibly matching TRBD1 (5 bases). CDR1 and CDR2 (germline): MRHNA, SNTAGT. The CDR3 is 13 residues long. V lost 3 bases and J lost 2, with 5 bases in between. CDR3 protein: CASSEDTYNEQFF. For the CDR3, the DNA is TGTGCCAGCAGTGAGGACACCTACAATGAGCAGTTCTTC.

The chain links TRBV7-6 to TRBJ2-1, with D maybe TRBD2 (5 bases). In germline, CDR1 is SGHVS, CDR2 FNYEAQ. V gave up 5 bases and J gave up 7 bases, with 21 bases separating them. The CDR3 runs to 16 residues. The CDR3 region is CASSQLLGSGRNEQFF. CDR3 DNA: TGTGCCAGCAGCCAACTTTTGGGGAGTGGAAGGAATGAGCAGTTCTTC.

The rearrangement joins TRBV6-1 to TRBJ2-7; 10 nucleotides line up with TRBD1. The CDR3 length is 14 residues. With 4 bases clipped from V and 5 bases from J, the junction kept 5 bases outside the gene matches. CDR1 and CDR2 (germline): MNHNS, SASEGT. The chain's CDR3 is CASSATGGRDEQYF. The CDR3 DNA follows: TGTGCCAGCAGTGCGACAGGGGGCCGAGACGAGCAGTACTTC.

The chain has TRBV4-1 and TRBJ2-7; D remains ambiguous. V was shortened by 0 bases and J by 3 bases, with 9 bases between the two germline ends. The CDR3 runs to 14 residues. CDR1 and CDR2 from the germline V gene are MGHRA and YSYEKL. Written as DNA, the CDR3 is TGCGCCAGCAGCCAAGAATGGGGAAGCTACGAGCAGTACTTC. Translation: CASSQEWGSYEQYF.

The chain combines TRBV27 with TRBJ2-5; 9 positions agree with TRBD2. Germline V gene sequence: CDR1 MNHEY, CDR2 SMNVEV (reference sequence). The CDR3 consists of 15 residues. The V gene end was trimmed by 5 bases and the J gene end by 3 bases; junction bases not matched to a gene: 7. In DNA form, the CDR3 reads TGTGCCAGCAGTCCCTGGACTAGCGTAAAAGAGACCCAGTACTTC. It encodes CASSPWTSVKETQYF.